These 27 T cell receptor beta chains came from one sample sequenced in a study of technical replicates of blood from a few donors. Method: immunoSEQ multiplex PCR; TCRdb's copy keeps in-frame clones and lacks some. The data contain around 80,000 clones, 75% to 90% of them singletons. Specimen: T cells isolated from PBMCs. Receptor source: a human donor in good health.

The chain carries TRBV29-1 and TRBJ1-1; the D is unclear. The V and J ends lost 3 bases and 0 bases respectively, with 8 bases between them. Germline-derived CDR1 and CDR2 are SQVTM and ANQGSEA. This CDR3 contains 13 residues. The DNA of the CDR3 is TGCAGCGTTGAGGCCAGGCTGAACACTGAAGCTTTCTTT. Translating it yields CSVEARLNTEAFF.

This clone has only a few counts. V and J are TRBV4-3 and TRBJ2-7, with 8 positions matching TRBD1. CDR1 is LGHNA and CDR2 is YSLEER in the germline V gene. Trimming cost V 1 base and J 3 bases; bases outside gene matches: 5. This CDR3 is 15 amino acids long. In nucleotides, the CDR3 is TGCGCCAGCAGCCAAGTGGGACAGGCGAACTACGAGCAGTACTTC. Its translation: CASSQVGQANYEQYF.

J is TRBJ2-3 and V is TRBV6-6; the match to TRBD2 covers 8 bases. This CDR3 spans 15 amino acids. With 4 bases clipped from V and 2 bases from J, the junction kept 5 bases outside the gene matches. CDR1 MNHNY and CDR2 SVGAGI come from the germline V gene (reference sequence). The CDR3 is CASSLAGNPTDTQYF. The CDR3 nucleotides read TGTGCCAGCAGTTTAGCGGGAAATCCCACAGATACGCAGTATTTT.

The chain combines TRBV30 with TRBJ2-3, with D hard to call. CDR3 length equals 11 residues. The V end was cut by 2 bases, the J end by 4 bases, with 4 bases between. CDR1 is GTSNPN and CDR2 is SVGIG in the germline V gene (reference sequence). The CDR3 DNA sequence: TGTGCCTGGAGTTCCTCAGATACGCAGTATTTT. Translating gives CAWSSSDTQYF. Looking up the rest from reference TRBV30 and TRBJ2-3 gives the full variable domain: SQTIHQWPATLVQPVGSPLSLECTVEGTSNPNLYWYRQAAGRGLQLLFYSVGIGQISSEVPQNLSASRPQDRQFILSSKKLLLSDSGFYLCAWSSSDTQYFGPGTRLTVL.

The chain joins TRBV9 to TRBJ2-1; 12 bases fit TRBD2. The junction had 6 bases not matched to a gene; V was cut back by 3 bases and J by 8 bases. CDR1 SGDLS and CDR2 YYNGEE come from the germline V gene. The CDR3 has 15 residues. The DNA of the CDR3 is TGTGCCAGCAGCGCTAGCGGGGGGGGGTCGGATGAGCAGTTCTTC. Translation gives CASSASGGGSDEQFF.

This chain uses TRBV19 with TRBJ2-4; perhaps TRBD2 as D (5 bases). V lost 6 bases and J 0 bases, leaving 6 bases between the germline ends. The CDR3 loop spans 13 amino acids. CDR1 is LNHDA, CDR2 SQIVND, per germline (reference sequence). The CDR3 DNA follows: TGTGCCAGTAGCGGGGTAGCCAAAAACATTCAGTACTTC. Protein sequence: CASSGVAKNIQYF.

A note on this clone: Other nucleotide sequences in the sample specify the same CDR3. V usage is TRBV27 and J usage is TRBJ1-1; maybe TRBD1 (6 bases). V was trimmed by 2 bases and J by 4 bases, leaving 8 bases between them. Per germline, CDR1 MNHEY and CDR2 SMNVEV (reference sequence). The CDR3 is made up of 13 amino acids. The CDR3 DNA is TGTGCCAGCAGTTTAGGCAGGGGCACTGAAGCTTTCTTT. Encoded protein: CASSLGRGTEAFF.

The chain recombines TRBV6-6 with TRBJ1-2; TRBD1 agrees at 7 bases. The CDR3 runs to 10 residues. Germline V gene lookup returns CDR1 MNHNY and CDR2 SVGAGI (reference sequence). The V and J ends lost 6 bases and 9 bases, in that order; junction bases with no gene match: 1. The CDR3 is CASRGQSYTF. In DNA form, the CDR3 reads TGTGCCAGCAGGGGACAGAGCTACACCTTC.

The V gene is TRBV11-3, the J gene TRBJ2-7; TRBD2 matches 7 bases. V trimming: 8 bases; J trimming: 3 bases; junction bases outside the gene matches: 4. The CDR3 is made up of 12 amino acids. The germline CDR1 and CDR2 sequences are SGHNT and YENEEA. CDR3 nucleotides: TGTGCCAGCGCGGGGGATTTCTACGAGCAGTACTTC. This sequence encodes CASAGDFYEQYF.

CDR3 DNA sequence: TGTGCCATGTGTTGGCAGGGGCTAACTGAAGCTTTCTTT. Amino acids: CAMCWQGLTEAFF. The chain uses TRBV10-3 and TRBJ1-1; TRBD1 is a possible D gene (6 bases). Trimming took 9 bases from V and 5 from J, leaving 16 bases between them. The CDR3 totals 13 residues. Germline CDR1 reads ENHRY; CDR2 reads SYGVKD.

This chain joins TRBV7-3 and TRBJ2-7; 8 bases are shared with TRBD1. The CDR3 length is 13 residues. Germline V CDR1 and CDR2: SGHTA, FQGTGA. The V and J ends lost 3 bases and 6 bases, in that order; junction bases with no gene match: 4. CDR3 DNA: TGTGCCAGCAGCTTCCAGGGGGCGGGCGAGCAGTACTTC. This gives the protein CASSFQGAGEQYF.

V is TRBV4-1 and J is TRBJ2-3, with TRBD2 as a possible D gene (5 bases). Germline loops: CDR1 MGHRA, CDR2 YSYEKL. V shed 3 bases and J shed 2 bases, with 9 bases lying between them. This CDR3 is 14 amino acids long. The CDR3 DNA reads as TGCGCCAGCAGCCAGATGGACTTCACAGATACGCAGTATTTT. Its translation: CASSQMDFTDTQYF.

The chain carries TRBV30 and TRBJ2-3; 8 nucleotides align to TRBD2. This CDR3 region has 17 residues. Trimming removed 0 bases from V and 3 bases from J; junction bases left unmatched: 11. Germline CDR1 GTSNPN, CDR2 SVGIG (reference sequence). The CDR3: CAWSVLGGRTRTDTQYF. CDR3 nucleotides: TGTGCCTGGAGTGTATTAGGCGGGAGGACCCGGACAGATACGCAGTATTTT.

The CDR3: CASSLEGVGHGAFF. CDR3 DNA: TGTGCCAGCAGCTTAGAAGGAGTTGGACACGGAGCTTTCTTT. The chain employs TRBV11-1 and TRBJ1-1; D may be TRBD1 (5 bases). This CDR3 spans 14 amino acids. Trimming stripped 1 base from V and 10 bases from J, with 16 bases between. The germline gives CDR1 SGHAT, CDR2 FQDESV (reference sequence).

The J gene is TRBJ2-3, the V gene TRBV4-3; tentatively, D is TRBD2 (6 bases). CDR1 and CDR2 (germline): LGHNA, YSLEER. The V end lost 1 base, the J end lost 4 bases, and 15 bases lay between the germline ends. The CDR3 sequence is 16 residues long. In DNA, the CDR3 is TGCGCCAGCAGCCAAGTAGACGGAGGGCCGTCAGATACGCAGTATTTT. This translates into CASSQVDGGPSDTQYF.

The CDR3 coding sequence is TGTGCCAGCAGCCTTTATTTGCAAGGTGGAGACGAGCAGTACTTC. It specifies CASSLYLQGGDEQYF. The rearrangement joins TRBV6-1 to TRBJ2-7; D call uncertain. Germline CDR1 MNHNS, CDR2 SASEGT. The CDR3 is 15 amino acids. Trimming stripped 6 bases from V and 5 bases from J, with 20 bases between.

The CDR3 spells CASSFGPDIRGLYF. The CDR3 region has the DNA TGTGCCAGCAGCTTCGGCCCCGACATCCGGGGATTGTACTTC. The V and J genes are TRBV11-3 and TRBJ2-7; D is possibly TRBD2 (5 bases). The CDR3 is made up of 14 amino acids. V lost 3 bases and J lost 12, with 21 bases in between. Germline CDR1 reads SGHNT; CDR2 reads YENEEA.

Note on this clone: The junction shows a germline mismatch at one end, possibly a read error. The rearrangement joins TRBV7-7 to TRBJ2-2; tentative D call: TRBD2 (5 bases). Germline CDR1 and CDR2: SSHAT and FNYEAQ (reference sequence). The CDR3 is 16 residues long. The CDR3 region is CASSFGLFRNSGELFF. CDR3 nucleotides: TGTGCTAGCAGCTTCGGACTGTTTCGGAACTCCGGGGAGCTGTTTTTT.

The chain links TRBV4-2 to TRBJ2-1; 12 bases line up with TRBD2. Germline lookup yields CDR1 LGHNA and CDR2 YNFKEQ. The length of the CDR3 is 16 residues. With 3 bases clipped from V and 8 bases from J, the junction kept 8 bases outside the gene matches. This CDR3 reads CASSHMTSGSVDEQFF. CDR3 nucleotide sequence: TGTGCCAGCAGCCACATGACTAGCGGGAGTGTAGATGAGCAGTTCTTC.

The chain combines TRBV5-4 with TRBJ2-5, with 7 nucleotides matching TRBD1. Germline CDR1 is SGHNT and CDR2 is YYREEE (reference sequence). After removal of 4 bases from V and 2 bases from J, the junction contained 8 bases not matched to a gene. The CDR3 is 15 amino acids. The CDR3 loop is CASSRGQALQETQYF. CDR3 sequence (DNA): TGTGCCAGCAGCCGTGGACAGGCCCTACAAGAGACCCAGTACTTC.

The V call is TRBV11-1, the J call TRBJ2-5; 15 bases agree with TRBD2. Per the germline V gene, CDR1 is SGHAT and CDR2 is FQDESV (reference sequence). The ends lost 4 bases at V and 3 bases at J; junction bases unmatched: 3. CDR3 length: 16 amino acids. CDR3 nucleotide sequence: TGTGCCAGCAGCTACGGACTAGCGGGAGGGGAAGAGACCCAGTACTTC. This codes for CASSYGLAGGEETQYF.

This clone showed up just once. The chain is built from TRBV27 and TRBJ1-4; 9 bases are a match to TRBD1. J lost 10 bases, V lost 3 bases, and 15 bases had no gene match. This CDR3 is built from 17 residues. Germline CDR1 and CDR2: MNHEY and SMNVEV (reference sequence). The chain's CDR3 is CASSFYPPGQGRGKLFF. CDR3 nucleotides: TGTGCCAGCAGTTTTTACCCCCCGGGACAGGGTAGGGGAAAACTGTTTTTT.

The table lists this clone with a few counts. CDR3 sequence: CASRRSTEAFF. DNA for the CDR3: TGTGCCAGCAGGAGGAGCACTGAAGCTTTCTTT. The rearrangement uses TRBV6-1 and TRBJ1-1; no clear D. The CDR3 is made up of 11 amino acids. Trimming left V 6 bases short and J 4 bases short, with 6 bases between. CDR1 and CDR2 from the germline V gene are MNHNS and SASEGT.

This chain connects TRBV5-1 to TRBJ2-5, with D unclear. Germline CDR1 and CDR2: SGHRS and YFSETQ. V was trimmed by 0 bases and J by 5 bases, leaving 14 bases between them. This CDR3 contains 15 residues. CDR3 sequence: CASSLEMAVLETQYF. CDR3 DNA sequence: TGCGCCAGCAGCTTGGAAATGGCGGTGCTCGAGACCCAGTACTTC.

The V call is TRBV7-9, the J call TRBJ2-3, with D perhaps TRBD2 (5 bases). Trimming pared 0 bases from V and 0 bases from J, leaving 10 bases between. The CDR3 runs 16 residues. Per germline, CDR1 SEHNR and CDR2 FQNEAQ (reference sequence). CDR3 sequence (DNA): TGTGCCAGCAGCTTAGCGCTTGGCGGGAGCACAGATACGCAGTATTTT. Translated, it gives CASSLALGGSTDTQYF.

This clone was seen just once. The CDR3 sequence: CASSPGGKINEKLFF. The CDR3 nucleotides read TGTGCCAGCAGCCCGGGGGGGAAAATTAATGAAAAACTGTTTTTT. This chain connects TRBV7-2 to TRBJ1-4; weak D call: TRBD1 (5 bases). The germline V gene has CDR1 SGHTA and CDR2 FQGNSA. Deletions cut 5 bases from V and 4 bases from J, with 14 bases between. The CDR3 spans 15 residues.

This clone was picked up one time. DNA of the CDR3: TGTGCCACCCAGGGGGCTCTCAACTACGAGCAGTACTTC. Translated, it gives CATQGALNYEQYF. The rearrangement links TRBV2 to TRBJ2-7; 8 positions agree with TRBD1. The CDR3 extends over 13 amino acids. The V and J ends lost 10 bases and 3 bases, in that order; junction bases with no gene match: 8. The V gene's germline CDR1 is SNHLY and CDR2 FYNNEI.